The 14 T cell receptor beta chains below all came from one sample that was sequenced in a study of chemoradiotherapy in HPV16-positive cancers. Using immunoSEQ multiplex PCR, the repertoire was profiled, and TCRdb retains in-frame clones only, with some absent. This sample has some 21,000 clones, with approximately 83% found just once. Material: blood, obtained from a patient who underwent chemoradiotherapy. These receptors were obtained from a human donor with HPV-associated anogenital cancer.

The CDR3 bases are TGCAGCGTTGAAGATGGGGTTCCGTGGGGGAAACTGTTTTTT. Translating it yields CSVEDGVPWGKLFF. The rearrangement links TRBV29-1 to TRBJ1-4; tentatively, D is TRBD1 (5 bases). The CDR3 loop spans 14 amino acids. The germline V and J ends were trimmed by 0 bases and 11 bases, with 16 bases remaining between them. Germline values: CDR1 SQVTM, CDR2 ANQGSEA.

The count of this clone is one. The chain joins TRBV18 to TRBJ1-6; D unresolved. CDR1 and CDR2 from the germline V gene are KGHSH and LQKENI. The CDR3 is made up of 16 amino acids. Trimming stripped 1 base from V and 0 bases from J, with 7 bases between. This CDR3 reads CASSPLILSYNSPLHF. The CDR3 nucleotides are TGTGCCAGCTCACCACTCATACTCTCCTATAATTCACCCCTCCACTTT.

The chain is built from TRBV7-2 and TRBJ1-4; 8 nucleotides align to TRBD1. There are 15 residues in the CDR3. The germline V gene encodes CDR1 SGHTA and CDR2 FQGNSA. The J segment lost 7 bases and the V segment lost 0 bases, leaving 4 bases of the junction unmatched. Written as DNA, the CDR3 is TGTGCCAGCAGCTTAGCACAGGGGGAGATTGAAAAACTGTTTTTT. It yields the protein CASSLAQGEIEKLFF.

The chain combines TRBV4-3 with TRBJ1-4; D is uncertain. This CDR3 is built from 15 residues. CDR1 is LGHNA and CDR2 is YSLEER in the germline V gene. V shed 1 base and J shed 0 bases, with 6 bases lying between them. The CDR3 DNA sequence: TGCGCCAGCAGCCAAGTTGGGGCAACTAATGAAAAACTGTTTTTT. Its translation is CASSQVGATNEKLFF.

CDR3 residues: CATSRAGLWEQGAKLTF. CDR3 in DNA: TGTGCCACCAGCAGAGCCGGCCTTTGGGAGCAGGGGGCGAAGCTCACCTTC. The chain couples TRBV15 to TRBJ1-2, with 8 bases fitting TRBD1. This CDR3 is 17 amino acids long. Germline CDR1 is LNHNV and CDR2 is YYDKDF (reference sequence). V was clipped by 1 base and J by 13 bases; unmatched bases: 20.

The chain links TRBV5-1 to TRBJ2-1; 11 bases line up with TRBD1. J lost 2 bases, V lost 5 bases, and 3 bases had no gene match. In germline, CDR1 is SGHRS, CDR2 YFSETQ. The CDR3 runs 15 residues. The DNA of the CDR3 is TGCGCCAGCAGGCCGGGACAGGGGGCCTACAATGAGCAGTTCTTC. Translating it yields CASRPGQGAYNEQFF.

The V and J genes are TRBV10-3 and TRBJ1-1; D is unresolved. V lost 6 bases and J lost 2, with 10 bases in between. CDR1 ENHRY and CDR2 SYGVKD come from the germline V gene. CDR3 length: 13 amino acids. Here the CDR3 reads CAISPTGNTEAFF. The CDR3 DNA reads as TGTGCCATCAGCCCGACGGGAAACACTGAAGCTTTCTTT.

The genes are TRBV6-5 and TRBJ2-7; D tentatively reads TRBD1 or TRBD2 (5 bases each). The germline V gene encodes CDR1 MNHEY and CDR2 SVGAGI. The CDR3 has 14 residues. V dropped 0 bases and J dropped 3 bases, with 9 bases sitting between them. Here the CDR3 reads CASSYSGTLYEQYF. Here the CDR3 DNA reads TGTGCCAGCAGTTACTCGGGGACCCTCTACGAGCAGTACTTC.

The chain couples TRBV28 to TRBJ2-5; 9 bases line up with TRBD2. Germline assignment: CDR1 MDHEN and CDR2 SYDVKM. V dropped 1 base and J dropped 2; count of bases not matched to a gene: 5. The CDR3 extends over 16 amino acids. The CDR3 reads CASSLLASGVQETQYF. CDR3 nucleotide sequence: TGTGCCAGCAGTTTATTAGCTAGCGGGGTACAAGAGACCCAGTACTTC.

J is TRBJ2-7 and V is TRBV4-3, with 7 bases fitting TRBD2. V gave up 4 bases and J gave up 3 bases; unmatched junction bases: 6. Per germline, CDR1 LGHNA and CDR2 YSLEER. The CDR3 totals 14 residues. The CDR3 spells CASSPAGRVYEQYF. Here the CDR3 DNA reads TGCGCCAGCAGCCCCGCGGGGAGGGTCTACGAGCAGTACTTC.

This clone was seen more than once but under ten times. The chain links TRBV6-1 to TRBJ2-3; the D gene is possibly TRBD1 (7 bases). Germline loops: CDR1 MNHNS, CDR2 SASEGT. The V gene lost 7 bases and the J gene lost 4 bases, with 12 bases spanning the gap. This CDR3 is 13 amino acids long. CDR3 loop: CASIDREADTQYF. The CDR3 DNA reads TGTGCCAGCATCGACAGGGAGGCAGATACGCAGTATTTT.

The chain recombines TRBV2 with TRBJ1-1; 8 bases agree with TRBD1. Germline loops: CDR1 SNHLY, CDR2 FYNNEI. V lost 6 bases and J lost 3; bases outside the gene matches: 3. The CDR3 runs to 13 residues. The DNA of the CDR3 is TGTGCCAGCAGAGAGACAGGGGACACTGAAGCTTTCTTT. Protein product: CASRETGDTEAFF.

The chain recombines TRBV19 with TRBJ1-2; no definite D call. The CDR3 is 15 residues long. Trimming removed 0 bases at V and 6 bases at J, with 14 bases between. Germline CDR1 and CDR2: LNHDA and SQIVND (reference sequence). The DNA for the CDR3 is TGTGCCAGTAGTATAGACCTCCTACTAAGGGATGGCTACACCTTC. Translated: CASSIDLLLRDGYTF.

The chain couples TRBV9 to TRBJ2-5, with 7 bases fitting TRBD1. The germline gives CDR1 SGDLS, CDR2 YYNGEE. This CDR3 comprises 15 residues. V dropped 2 bases and J dropped 2; count of bases not matched to a gene: 6. The CDR3 DNA sequence: TGTGCCAGCAGCGTCCGGACAGGAACTCAAGAGACCCAGTACTTC. It yields the protein CASSVRTGTQETQYF.